This T cell receptor beta chain is from a study of shared clonotypes between healthy human individuals. The V gene lost 6 bases and the J gene lost 7 bases, with 15 bases spanning the gap. The CDR3 runs to 13 residues. The germline CDR1 and CDR2 sequences are MNHNY and SVGAGI (reference sequence). Only in-frame clones appear in the TCRdb table, and some are missing; sequencing was by immunoSEQ multiplex PCR. Of about 1 million clones listed, roughly 70% are singletons. The V call is TRBV6-6, the J call TRBJ1-1; D remains ambiguous. The sequence came from a man younger than 35 in good health. Sequencing was carried out using memory CD4+ T cells sorted from blood. Subset denoted: CD45RA-negative fraction. CDR3 bases: TGTGCCAGCAGCCCACCTTCACCGATTGAAGCTTTCTTT. Protein: CASSPPSPIEAFF.